A selection of T cell receptor beta chains follows, all from one sample in a study of regulatory T cells in long-lasting Graves disease. TCRdb reanalysed the multiplex PCR reads using MiXCR and keeps one entry per CDR3 protein. The sample records about 540,000 distinct CDR3 sequences, approximately 15% being singletons. The same data also contributed to another study, on T cells in Graves' hyperthyroidism and ophthalmopathy.

The sequencing here drew on peripheral blood mononuclear cells (PBMCs), taken at new diagnosis, from a patient treated with antithyroid drugs. The receptor set was obtained from a man aged 30-40 years with Graves disease. Both conserved end residues are part of each CDR3. The D gene is left open where the match is weak. Rows may omit the clone size; those that give it use once, few, many or a size class.

cdr3_nt: TGTGCCAGCAGTGTTAGCGGTCCCTCCTACGAGCAGTACTTC
cdr3_aa: CASSVSGPSYEQYF
d_call: NA
v_call: TRBV2
clone_size: many
j_call: TRBJ2-7

cdr3_nt: TGTGCCTGGAGTGTTCGGATGTATGAGCAGTTCTTC
cdr3_aa: CAWSVRMYEQFF
d_call: NA
v_call: TRBV30
clone_size: many
j_call: TRBJ2-1

cdr3_nt: TGCAGCGTGGCTACAGGGGCGAACACTGAAGCTTTCTTT
cdr3_aa: CSVATGANTEAFF
d_call: TRBD1
v_call: TRBV29-1
clone_size: many
j_call: TRBJ1-1

cdr3_nt: TGTGCCACCAGCAGAGGTAGCGGGGGCTACAATGAGCAGTTCTTC
cdr3_aa: CATSRGSGGYNEQFF
d_call: TRBD2
v_call: TRBV24-1
clone_size: many
j_call: TRBJ2-1

cdr3_nt: TGTGCCAGCAGCTTGGGGACAGTAGAGGAGCAGTTCTTC
cdr3_aa: CASSLGTVEEQFF
d_call: TRBD1
v_call: TRBV11-3
clone_size: many
j_call: TRBJ2-1

cdr3_nt: TGTGCCAGCAGTTGGGGGGGATTACCTGCCGACGAGCAGTACTTC
cdr3_aa: CASSWGGLPADEQYF
d_call: TRBD2
v_call: TRBV13
clone_size: few
j_call: TRBJ2-7

cdr3_nt: TGCAGCGCGCCCGGAAGGGGGAGCTCCTACAATGAGCAGTTCTTC
cdr3_aa: CSAPGRGSSYNEQFF
d_call: NA
v_call: TRBV29-1
clone_size: few
j_call: TRBJ2-1

cdr3_nt: TGTGCCTCCCAGCGGGGTGTGTATAGTAATGAAAAACTGTTTTTT
cdr3_aa: CASQRGVYSNEKLFF
d_call: NA
v_call: TRBV19
clone_size: many
j_call: TRBJ1-4

cdr3_nt: TGTGCCAGCAGTACTAGCGGGAGGGCCCGGAATGAGCAGTTCTTC
cdr3_aa: CASSTSGRARNEQFF
d_call: TRBD2
v_call: TRBV12-3/TRBV12-4
clone_size: many
j_call: TRBJ2-1

cdr3_nt: TGTGCCACCAGCAGAGGGTCCGAAGAGACCCAGTACTTC
cdr3_aa: CATSRGSEETQYF
d_call: NA
v_call: TRBV15
clone_size: NA
j_call: TRBJ2-5

cdr3_nt: TGTGCCAGCTCACCCTGGGGCATCCAAGAGACCCAGTACTTC
cdr3_aa: CASSPWGIQETQYF
d_call: NA
v_call: TRBV18
clone_size: many
j_call: TRBJ2-5

cdr3_nt: TGTGCCAGCAGTTCGGGACAGGGGAGAAGTACTGAAGCTTTCTTT
cdr3_aa: CASSSGQGRSTEAFF
d_call: TRBD1
v_call: TRBV6-5
clone_size: NA
j_call: TRBJ1-1

cdr3_nt: TGTGCCAGCAGCCGGACTAGCGGGAGAGGAAATGAGCAGTTCTTC
cdr3_aa: CASSRTSGRGNEQFF
d_call: TRBD2
v_call: TRBV6-1
clone_size: NA
j_call: TRBJ2-1

cdr3_nt: TGTGCCAGCAGCCACCGACTAGCGGGAGTATCCCACGAGCAGTACTTC
cdr3_aa: CASSHRLAGVSHEQYF
d_call: TRBD2
v_call: TRBV3-1
clone_size: NA
j_call: TRBJ2-7

cdr3_nt: TGTGCCAGCAGTTACTCTTATCAGACCTTCCCCGAAAAACTGTTTTTT
cdr3_aa: CASSYSYQTFPEKLFF
d_call: NA
v_call: TRBV6-5
clone_size: NA
j_call: TRBJ1-4

cdr3_nt: TGTGCCAGCAGTAACGTCCCCCAAGAGACCCAGTACTTC
cdr3_aa: CASSNVPQETQYF
d_call: NA
v_call: TRBV27
clone_size: many
j_call: TRBJ2-5

cdr3_nt: TGTGCCAGCAGCCAAGAAGGCCACCCGAACACCGGGGAGCTGTTTTTT
cdr3_aa: CASSQEGHPNTGELFF
d_call: NA
v_call: TRBV3-1
clone_size: many
j_call: TRBJ2-2

cdr3_nt: TGCGCCAGCAGCTTGGCGGACGGACGCAATCAGCCCCAGCATTTT
cdr3_aa: CASSLADGRNQPQHF
d_call: NA
v_call: TRBV5-1
clone_size: once
j_call: TRBJ1-5

cdr3_nt: TGCAGCGTTGAAGAAGGCAATCAGCCCCAGCATTTT
cdr3_aa: CSVEEGNQPQHF
d_call: NA
v_call: TRBV29-1
clone_size: few
j_call: TRBJ1-5

cdr3_nt: TGTGCCACCGCCGGGGGGTTATCCTACAATGAGCAGTTCTTC
cdr3_aa: CATAGGLSYNEQFF
d_call: TRBD2
v_call: TRBV27
clone_size: many
j_call: TRBJ2-1

cdr3_nt: TGTGCCAGCAGTCTCATAGCGCCTAGCACAGATACGCAGTATTTT
cdr3_aa: CASSLIAPSTDTQYF
d_call: NA
v_call: TRBV6-2/TRBV6-3
clone_size: many
j_call: TRBJ2-3

cdr3_nt: TGTGCCAGCAGCCACGTAGCGGGCGGGTACAATGAGCAGTTCTTC
cdr3_aa: CASSHVAGGYNEQFF
d_call: TRBD2
v_call: TRBV12-3/TRBV12-4
clone_size: few
j_call: TRBJ2-1

cdr3_nt: TGTGCCACCAGCAGAGTTACGGTCACAGATACGCAGTATTTT
cdr3_aa: CATSRVTVTDTQYF
d_call: NA
v_call: TRBV15
clone_size: many
j_call: TRBJ2-3

cdr3_nt: TGTGCCAGCAGTCGCACGACTAGCGGGAGGGCCATCTACGAGCAGTACTTC
cdr3_aa: CASSRTTSGRAIYEQYF
d_call: TRBD2
v_call: TRBV6-1
clone_size: many
j_call: TRBJ2-7

cdr3_nt: TGTGCCAGCAGTTACTCTGGGGGAACTGAAGCTTTCTTT
cdr3_aa: CASSYSGGTEAFF
d_call: NA
v_call: TRBV3-1
clone_size: many
j_call: TRBJ1-1

cdr3_nt: TGCGCCAGCTGGCCGGGACAGGGGTCGGGGGAGACCCAGTACTTC
cdr3_aa: CASWPGQGSGETQYF
d_call: TRBD1
v_call: TRBV5-1
clone_size: few
j_call: TRBJ2-5

cdr3_nt: TGTGCCAGCTCACAGGGACAGGAACACTACGAGCAGTACTTC
cdr3_aa: CASSQGQEHYEQYF
d_call: TRBD1
v_call: TRBV18
clone_size: many
j_call: TRBJ2-7